The 32 T cell receptor beta chains presented below share a single source sample, sequenced in a study of control samples from healthy donors and cancer patients. Some clones are missing from TCRdb's copy, which holds only in-frame ones; the method was immunoSEQ multiplex PCR. The sample includes some 74,000 clones, 85% to 95% of them seen just once. The sequencing input was blood. These receptors originate from a woman aged 25 to 39 in good health.

This clone was observed a handful of times. J is TRBJ2-1 and V is TRBV5-1; unclear D gene. This CDR3 is built from 13 residues. V dropped 2 bases and J dropped 6 bases, with 9 bases sitting between them. Per the germline V gene, CDR1 is SGHRS and CDR2 is YFSETQ. The CDR3 spells CASSFLVINEQFF. In DNA form, the CDR3 reads TGCGCCAGCAGCTTTCTGGTAATCAATGAGCAGTTCTTC. The full variable domain, in which reference TRBV5-1 and TRBJ2-1 provide the parts outside the CDR3, is KAGVTQTPRYLIKTRGQQVTLSCSPISGHRSVSWYQQTPGQGLQFLFEYFSETQRNKGNFPGRFSGRQFSNSRSEMNVSTLELGDSALYLCASSFLVINEQFFGPGTRLTVL.

The chain has TRBV25-1 and TRBJ1-5; D perhaps matches TRBD1 (6 bases). This CDR3 has 17 amino acids. V lost 4 bases to trimming and J lost 1 base, with 17 bases between them. Germline V gives CDR1 MGHDK, CDR2 SYGVNS. Here the CDR3 DNA reads TGTGCCAGCAGTGCCGAGGGGGGGGGAAAGAGCAATCAGCCCCAGCATTTT. Its protein product is CASSAEGGGKSNQPQHF.

This chain connects TRBV7-8 to TRBJ2-3, with D unclear. The CDR3 runs to 17 residues. V was cut by 5 bases and J by 1 base, with 19 bases left in between. Germline lookup yields CDR1 SGHVS and CDR2 FQNEAQ. CDR3 sequence (DNA): TGTGCCAGCAGCCCCCCCCGGACCCGCCAGGGCACAGATACGCAGTATTTT. Its translation is CASSPPRTRQGTDTQYF.

J is TRBJ1-3 and V is TRBV6-1, with D unresolved. In germline, CDR1 is MNHNS, CDR2 SASEGT. Trimming removed 3 bases at V and 2 bases at J, with 11 bases between. CDR3 length: 15 residues. The CDR3 reads CASSDAGIPGNTIYF. Here the CDR3 DNA reads TGTGCCAGCAGTGATGCGGGTATTCCTGGAAACACCATATATTTT.

The V gene is TRBV27, the J gene TRBJ1-2; tentative D call: TRBD1 (6 bases). Trimming took 6 bases from V and 2 from J, leaving 19 bases between them. The CDR3 consists of 16 residues. CDR1 MNHEY and CDR2 SMNVEV come from the germline V gene (reference sequence). CDR3 residues: CASRNLLGGANYGYTF. CDR3 nucleotides: TGTGCCAGCAGGAACCTCCTAGGGGGTGCAAACTATGGCTACACCTTC.

V is TRBV28 and J is TRBJ2-1; TRBD1 or TRBD2 may be the D gene (6 bases each). Germline CDR1 is MDHEN and CDR2 is SYDVKM. The CDR3 totals 14 residues. The ends were cut back, 6 bases at V and 3 bases at J, with 12 bases in the middle. The chain's CDR3 is CASSGGQLYNEQFF. The CDR3 DNA reads as TGTGCCAGCAGCGGGGGCCAACTCTACAATGAGCAGTTCTTC.

The rearrangement uses TRBV9 and TRBJ1-3; D gene uncertain. Germline CDR1 reads SGDLS; CDR2 reads YYNGEE. The CDR3 runs to 16 residues. Trimming removed 0 bases at V and 4 bases at J, with 14 bases between. In DNA form, the CDR3 reads TGTGCCAGCAGCGTAGCCCGGGCTTTGGGCGGAAACACCATATATTTT. Protein sequence: CASSVARALGGNTIYF.

The chain links TRBV19 to TRBJ1-1; D ambiguous. The V gene's germline CDR1 is LNHDA and CDR2 SQIVND (reference sequence). The CDR3 spans 14 residues. With 7 bases removed from V and 1 base from J, the gap between germline ends came to 13 bases. This CDR3 is CASILGPANTEAFF. The CDR3 DNA sequence: TGTGCCAGTATCCTGGGCCCAGCGAACACTGAAGCTTTCTTT.

The chain uses TRBV7-9 and TRBJ2-2, with TRBD2 as a possible D gene (5 bases). The CDR3 sequence is 15 residues long. Trimming shortened V by 3 bases and J by 4 bases, and 12 bases separated the two germline ends. CDR1 SEHNR and CDR2 FQNEAQ come from the germline V gene (reference sequence). The CDR3 nucleotides read TGTGCCAGCAGCTTTACTAGATCGGTCACCGGGGAGCTGTTTTTT. It codes for CASSFTRSVTGELFF.

V and J are TRBV29-1 and TRBJ1-1; 11 nucleotides align to TRBD1. The V gene's germline CDR1 is SQVTM and CDR2 ANQGSEA. The length of the CDR3 is 13 residues. V lost 6 bases to trimming and J lost 5 bases; unmatched junction nucleotides: 5. CDR3 residues: CSVARDRGTEAFF. CDR3 bases: TGCAGCGTAGCAAGGGACAGGGGGACTGAAGCTTTCTTT.

This chain links TRBV3-1 (or the pseudogene TRBV3-2) with TRBJ2-2, with 8 bases fitting TRBD1. Germline loops: CDR1 LGHDT, CDR2 YNNKEL (reference sequence). The length of the CDR3 is 16 residues. Losses at the gene ends were 4 bases for V and 1 base for J; bases not matched to a gene: 5. CDR3 nucleotide sequence: TGTGCCAGCAGCCCGTGGACAGGGCAGAACACCGGGGAGCTGTTTTTT. It codes for CASSPWTGQNTGELFF.

J is TRBJ1-5 and V is TRBV27, with 7 bases matching TRBD1. After removal of 4 bases from V and 5 bases from J, the junction contained 8 bases not matched to a gene. Germline lookup yields CDR1 MNHEY and CDR2 SMNVEV (reference sequence). The CDR3 is 15 amino acids. The CDR3 nucleotides read TGTGCCAGCAGTTCGTTACAGGGGTGGGATCAGCCCCAGCATTTT. It yields the protein CASSSLQGWDQPQHF.

The rearrangement links TRBV3-1 (or the pseudogene TRBV3-2) to TRBJ1-5; D gene unclear. Germline CDR1 LGHDT, CDR2 YNNKEL (reference sequence). The germline V and J ends were trimmed by 3 bases and 9 bases, with 9 bases remaining between them. The CDR3 totals 12 residues. The CDR3 spells CASSHPPGPQHF. CDR3 nucleotide sequence: TGTGCCAGCAGCCATCCTCCGGGGCCCCAGCATTTT.

The CDR3 spells CASSLIWTNTGELFF. The DNA for the CDR3 is TGTGCCAGCAGTTTAATATGGACGAACACCGGGGAGCTGTTTTTT. The V call is TRBV28, the J call TRBJ2-2; no firm D call. Trimming left V 2 bases short and J 0 bases short, with 7 bases between. Germline V gene sequence: CDR1 MDHEN, CDR2 SYDVKM. The CDR3 totals 15 residues.

This chain's CDR3 is CASSLWTLKGANYGYTF. The CDR3 region has the DNA TGTGCCAGCAGCTTATGGACACTAAAGGGAGCTAACTATGGCTACACCTTC. The chain has TRBV13 and TRBJ1-2; maybe TRBD1 (5 bases). CDR1 and CDR2 from the germline V gene are PRHDT and FYEKMQ (reference sequence). Trimming left V 2 bases short and J 0 bases short, with 16 bases between. CDR3 length equals 17 residues.

This sequence joins TRBV11-2 and TRBJ1-6; D unclear. The V and J ends lost 5 bases and 7 bases respectively, with 21 bases between them. The CDR3 consists of 17 residues. The germline CDR1 and CDR2 sequences are SGHAT and FQNNGV. Here the CDR3 DNA reads TGTGCCAGCAGCCCCCATCCCAAGGTCCCTACGAATTCACCCCTCCACTTT. It yields the protein CASSPHPKVPTNSPLHF.

The chain is built from TRBV9 and TRBJ1-2, with no clear D. V lost 3 bases, J lost 1 base, and 10 bases lay in between. Germline loops: CDR1 SGDLS, CDR2 YYNGEE. This CDR3 region has 14 residues. The CDR3 DNA reads TGTGCCAGCAGCGACCCGGCACTTAACTATGGCTACACCTTC. Its protein product is CASSDPALNYGYTF.

The rearrangement joins TRBV28 to TRBJ1-1; D is possibly TRBD1 (6 bases). The germline V and J ends were trimmed by 6 bases and 1 base, with 9 bases remaining between them. Germline V gives CDR1 MDHEN, CDR2 SYDVKM. CDR3 length: 13 amino acids. CDR3 protein: CASSKQGNTEAFF. CDR3 bases: TGTGCCAGCAGCAAACAGGGGAACACTGAAGCTTTCTTT.

This clone was recorded once. This chain joins TRBV6-5 and TRBJ2-7; possibly TRBD1 for D (5 bases). CDR3 length: 15 amino acids. V gave up 7 bases and J gave up 7 bases, with 23 bases separating them. Germline V gives CDR1 MNHEY, CDR2 SVGAGI. The CDR3 loop reads CASTEGRQISWEQYV. In DNA form, the CDR3 reads TGTGCCAGCACCGAAGGACGACAGATTTCTTGGGAGCAGTACGTC.

The chain uses TRBV4-1 and TRBJ1-5, with no clear D. V gave up 4 bases and J gave up 6 bases, with 10 bases separating them. Germline V lookup: CDR1 MGHRA, CDR2 YSYEKL. The CDR3 totals 13 residues. The CDR3 bases are TGCGCCAGCAGCCTCCCGGGAGTTCAGCCCCAGCATTTT. Translated, it gives CASSLPGVQPQHF.

DNA for the CDR3: TGTGCCACCAGCCTCTACCTCACCGGGGAGCTGTTTTTT. As protein: CATSLYLTGELFF. This chain links TRBV15 with TRBJ2-2, with no clear D. Germline V CDR1 and CDR2: LNHNV, YYDKDF (reference sequence). V gave up 5 bases and J gave up 4 bases, with 8 bases separating them. CDR3 size: 13 residues.

Worth noting for this clone: One junction end does not reproduce the germline sequence, and a read error may be involved. This chain links TRBV2 with TRBJ1-4, with D uncertain. From germline, CDR1 is SNHLY and CDR2 FYNNEI. CDR3 length equals 14 residues. CDR3 loop: CTSRDSRTDEKLFF. CDR3 nucleotide sequence: TGTACCAGCAGAGACTCAAGGACGGATGAAAAACTGTTTTTT.

The chain has TRBV5-6 and TRBJ1-4, with D maybe TRBD1 (6 bases). CDR3 length equals 15 residues. The germline CDR1 and CDR2 sequences are SGHDT and YYEEEE. Trimming took off 0 bases at V and 7 bases at J, with 13 bases between the two ends. This CDR3 reads CASSLGPGVFEKLFF. The CDR3 DNA reads as TGTGCCAGCAGCTTGGGGCCAGGGGTTTTTGAAAAACTGTTTTTT.

This rearrangement joins TRBV25-1 to TRBJ1-1; D possibly corresponds to TRBD1 (5 bases). Germline V gene sequence: CDR1 MGHDK, CDR2 SYGVNS. This CDR3 comprises 15 residues. V lost 3 bases and J lost 6, with 17 bases in between. The CDR3 sequence: CASSDPVGGLAEAFF. The DNA for the CDR3 is TGTGCCAGCAGTGACCCCGTGGGGGGTCTGGCTGAAGCTTTCTTT.

J is TRBJ2-5 and V is TRBV6-1; TRBD1 agrees at 9 bases. V gave up 4 bases and J gave up 1 base; unmatched junction bases: 7. Germline V CDR1 and CDR2: MNHNS, SASEGT. The CDR3 contains 16 residues. CDR3 in amino acids: CASSAGTGNFQETQYF. The CDR3 DNA sequence: TGTGCCAGCAGTGCCGGGACAGGGAACTTCCAAGAGACCCAGTACTTC.

This sequence joins TRBV6-5 and TRBJ1-3, with 10 bases aligning to TRBD1. The CDR3 is 13 residues long. Germline trimming cut 11 bases from V and 12 bases from J; bases unmatched to any gene: 13. Per the germline V gene, CDR1 is MNHEY and CDR2 is SVGAGI. The CDR3 loop reads CAGGRTGGSDIYF. CDR3 nucleotide sequence: TGTGCCGGGGGGAGGACAGGGGGATCGGACATATATTTT.

V gene TRBV4-1 combines with J gene TRBJ1-5, with D unclear. CDR3 length equals 15 residues. V gave up 0 bases and J gave up 3 bases, with 9 bases separating them. Germline V gene data show CDR1 as MGHRA and CDR2 as YSYEKL. DNA for the CDR3: TGCGCCAGCAGCCAAGATCGAGACACCAATCAGCCCCAGCATTTT. Protein product: CASSQDRDTNQPQHF.

The chain is built from TRBV6-4 and TRBJ2-7; 7 nucleotides line up with TRBD1. The germline CDR1 and CDR2 sequences are MRHNA and SNTAGT. The CDR3 loop spans 16 amino acids. V lost 4 bases to trimming and J lost 1 base; unmatched junction nucleotides: 10. CDR3 coding DNA: TGTGCCAGCAGTGTGCTTGAGGGGGCAGGGTCCTACGAGCAGTACTTC. Protein sequence: CASSVLEGAGSYEQYF.

The rearrangement joins TRBV30 to TRBJ1-3, with D possibly being TRBD1 (6 bases). Trimming stripped 3 bases from V and 4 bases from J, with 10 bases between. Germline V CDR1 and CDR2: GTSNPN, SVGIG (reference sequence). The CDR3 is 13 amino acids. CDR3 in amino acids: CAWRQGSGNTIYF. The CDR3 coding sequence is TGTGCCTGGAGACAGGGCTCAGGAAACACCATATATTTT.

This clone was seen just once. This chain connects TRBV12-3 or TRBV12-4 to TRBJ2-1; D is perhaps TRBD1 (6 bases). Deletions cut 5 bases from V and 8 bases from J, with 7 bases between. The CDR3 covers 11 residues. The chain's CDR3 is CASSAGDEQFF. The CDR3 DNA sequence: TGTGCCAGCAGTGCAGGGGATGAGCAGTTCTTC.

V usage is TRBV20-1 and J usage is TRBJ2-7; D is unclear. CDR1 and CDR2 from the germline V gene are DFQATT and SNEGSKA (reference sequence). This CDR3 contains 11 residues. V was clipped by 3 bases and J by 5 bases, with 8 bases between them. CDR3 nucleotides: TGCAGTGCTAGGGTTTATAACGAGCAGTACTTC. It yields the protein CSARVYNEQYF.

The V gene is TRBV12-3 or TRBV12-4, the J gene TRBJ1-1; D not certain. The V and J ends lost 9 bases and 4 bases respectively, with 15 bases between them. The CDR3 totals 13 residues. The CDR3 spells CASDPEVPTEAFF. The CDR3 coding sequence is TGTGCCAGTGACCCAGAGGTTCCCACTGAAGCTTTCTTT.